The present T cell receptor beta chain was sequenced within a study of blood T cells in healthy people across ages. Whole-study findings and limits: It was not possible, with unsorted PBMCs, to conclusively compare naive and antigen-experienced cells. Among long-lived donors, naive CD4+ cells were more numerous and diversity higher than in aged donors. Donor CMV status, an unknown factor, possibly confounded changes in expanded clonotypes.

Researchers isolated at least 7 million PBMCs per sample. A second PCR of roughly 7 to 11 cycles used a sample-barcoded 5' primer and a J-beta primer mix. TCRdb itself ran the 5' RACE reads through MiXCR, one entry per CDR3 protein. This table has hundreds of thousands of distinct CDR3 sequences, roughly 50% appearing once. Germline V CDR1 and CDR2: MDHEN, SYDVKM. V was cut by 5 bases and J by 5 bases, with 18 bases left in between. The CDR3 is made up of 15 amino acids. This clonotype was picked up a small number of times. The antigen is not known. The J gene is TRBJ2-5, the V gene TRBV28, with a possible D match to TRBD1 (7 bases). This TCR was sampled from a middle-aged man in good health. The sample was blood. The CDR3 is CASSITGAGGETQYF. In DNA form, the CDR3 reads TGTGCCAGCAGTATCACAGGGGCAGGAGGGGAGACCCAGTACTTC. Supplemented by reference TRBV28 and TRBJ2-5, the full variable domain reads DVKVTQSSRYLVKRTGEKVFLECVQDMDHENMFWYRQDPGLGLRLIYFSYDVKMKEKGDIPEGYSVSREKKERFSLILESASTNQTSMYLCASSITGAGGETQYFGPGTRLLVL.